This TCR beta chain comes out of a study of monozygotic twins with inflammatory bowel disease. TCRdb reanalyzed the 5' RACE reads, giving one entry per CDR3 protein sequence and no DNA. There are 300,000 to 400,000 distinct CDR3 sequences in the sample, with around 2% held by the top ten. This clonotype was sampled from a human donor with ulcerative colitis or Crohn's disease, or a healthy co-twin of an affected twin (not recorded which). The specimen was blood.

Here the CDR3 reads CASRLGGPGFEKYF. The J gene is TRBJ2-5, the V gene TRBV2; TCRdb selects TRBD2, and the lack of DNA leaves this call unchecked. Germline CDR1 and CDR2: SNHLY and FYNNEI. CDR3 length equals 14 residues.